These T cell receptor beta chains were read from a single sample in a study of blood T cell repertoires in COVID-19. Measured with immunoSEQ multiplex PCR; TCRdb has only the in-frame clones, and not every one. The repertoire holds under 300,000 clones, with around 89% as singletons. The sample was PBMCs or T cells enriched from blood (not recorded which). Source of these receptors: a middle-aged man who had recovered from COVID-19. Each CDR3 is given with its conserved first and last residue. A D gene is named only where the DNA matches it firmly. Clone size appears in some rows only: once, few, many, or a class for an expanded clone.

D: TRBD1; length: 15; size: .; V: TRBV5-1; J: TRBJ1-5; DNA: TGCGCCAGCAGCTGGCCGGGACAGGGTAATCAGCCCCAGCATTTT; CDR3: CASSWPGQGNQPQHF
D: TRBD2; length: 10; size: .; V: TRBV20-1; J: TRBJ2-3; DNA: TGCAGTGCGACGACTAGCCTGCAGTATTTT; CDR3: CSATTSLQYF
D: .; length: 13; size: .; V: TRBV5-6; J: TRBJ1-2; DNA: TGTGCCAGCAGCTTAGCAGGGTTAGGCGGCTACACCTTC; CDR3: CASSLAGLGGYTF
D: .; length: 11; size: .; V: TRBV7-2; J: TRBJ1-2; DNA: TGTGCCAGCAGCCAAGACTCTGGCTACACCTTC; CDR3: CASSQDSGYTF
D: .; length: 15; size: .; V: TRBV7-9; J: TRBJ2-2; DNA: TGTGCCAGCAGCCCTCCGGGACTTAGCACCGGGGAGCTGTTTTTT; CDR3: CASSPPGLSTGELFF
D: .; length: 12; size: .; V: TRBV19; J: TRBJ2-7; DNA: TGTGCCAGTAGTATAGTCGGGTCCCCCAAGTACTTC; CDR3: CASSIVGSPKYF
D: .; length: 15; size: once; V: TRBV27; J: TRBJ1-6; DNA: TGTGCCAGCAGTTTAACAACAGGGAAACACTCACCCCTCCACTTT; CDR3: CASSLTTGKHSPLHF
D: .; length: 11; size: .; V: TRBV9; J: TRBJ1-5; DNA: TGTGCCAGCAGCCCTAATCAGCCCCAGCATTTT; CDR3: CASSPNQPQHF
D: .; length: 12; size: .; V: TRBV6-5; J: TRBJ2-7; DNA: TGTGCCGGCAGTAGAGTACAGAACGAGCAGTACTTC; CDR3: CAGSRVQNEQYF
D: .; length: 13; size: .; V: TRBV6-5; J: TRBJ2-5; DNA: TGTGCCAGCAGCGGGACTTTCCAAGAGACCCAGTACTTC; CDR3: CASSGTFQETQYF
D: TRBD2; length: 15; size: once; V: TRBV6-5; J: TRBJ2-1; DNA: TGTGCCAGCAGTTTAGCGGGGCTCACAAACAATGAGCAGTTCTTC; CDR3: CASSLAGLTNNEQFF
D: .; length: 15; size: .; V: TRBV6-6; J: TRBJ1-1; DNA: TGTGCCAGCAGTCCACTAGGTTACGAGAACACTGAAGCTTTCTTT; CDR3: CASSPLGYENTEAFF
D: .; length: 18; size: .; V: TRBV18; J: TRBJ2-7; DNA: TGTGCCAGCTCACCTTCATTGACAGGTGCTTCCCAAAGCTACGAGCAGTACTTC; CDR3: CASSPSLTGASQSYEQYF
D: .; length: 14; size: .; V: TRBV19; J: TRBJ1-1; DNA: TGTGCCAGTAGCCAACAGGCTCTCAACACTGAAGCTTTCTTT; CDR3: CASSQQALNTEAFF